This T cell receptor (beta chain) was retrieved from a study of blood T cell repertoires in COVID-19. Some clones are missing from TCRdb's copy, which holds only in-frame ones; the method was immunoSEQ multiplex PCR. Found here are under 60,000 clones, over 70% of them singletons; the top ten hold about 9.4%. This clone has more than one count but fewer than ten. Germline CDR1 and CDR2: MNHEY and SVGEGT. The CDR3 has 13 residues. V was trimmed by 6 bases and J by 3 bases, leaving 11 bases between them. V gene TRBV6-2 or TRBV6-3 combines with J gene TRBJ1-1, with D tentatively TRBD1 (5 bases). The source material was peripheral blood. The TCR comes from a man younger than 45 with COVID-19, enrolled during active disease. The CDR3 sequence: CASSSRTYTEAFF. In nucleotides, the CDR3 is TGTGCCAGCAGCTCCCGGACATACACTGAAGCTTTCTTT.